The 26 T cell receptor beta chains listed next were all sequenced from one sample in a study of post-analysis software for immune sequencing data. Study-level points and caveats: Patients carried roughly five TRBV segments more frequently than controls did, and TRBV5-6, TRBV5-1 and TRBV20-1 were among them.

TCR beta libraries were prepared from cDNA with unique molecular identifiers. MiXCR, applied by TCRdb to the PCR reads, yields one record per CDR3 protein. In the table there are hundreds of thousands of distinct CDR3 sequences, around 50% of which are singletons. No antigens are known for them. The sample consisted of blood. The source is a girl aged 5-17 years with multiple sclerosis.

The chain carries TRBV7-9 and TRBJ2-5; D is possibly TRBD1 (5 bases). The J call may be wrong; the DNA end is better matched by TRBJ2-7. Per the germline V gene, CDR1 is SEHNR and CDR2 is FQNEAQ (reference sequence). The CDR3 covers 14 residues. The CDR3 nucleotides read TGTGCCAGCAGCTTAGAGAGAACAGGCTCCGAGCAGTACTTC. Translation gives CASSLERTGSEQYF.

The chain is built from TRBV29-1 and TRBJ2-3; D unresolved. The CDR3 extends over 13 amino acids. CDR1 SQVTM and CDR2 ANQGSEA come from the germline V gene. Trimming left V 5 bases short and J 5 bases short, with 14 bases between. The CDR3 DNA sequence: TGCAGCGTTCTTGGCGGACGAGGAGATACGCAGTATTTT. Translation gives CSVLGGRGDTQYF.

The CDR3 DNA reads TGTGCTAGTGGTTTGGGACAGGACAAGAACGAGCAGTACTTC. Encoded protein: CASGLGQDKNEQYF. The chain carries TRBV12-5 and TRBJ2-4, with TRBD1 as a possible D gene (6 bases). The J call is doubtful: the DNA matches TRBJ2-7 better. Germline-derived CDR1 and CDR2 are LGHNT and FRNRAP. The CDR3 is 14 amino acids.

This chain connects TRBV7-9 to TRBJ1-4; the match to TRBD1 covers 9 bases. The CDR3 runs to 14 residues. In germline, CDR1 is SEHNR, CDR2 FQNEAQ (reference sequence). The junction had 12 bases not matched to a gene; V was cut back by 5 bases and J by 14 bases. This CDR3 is CASSPNRGPLGLFF. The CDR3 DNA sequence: TGTGCCAGCAGCCCGAACAGGGGGCCATTGGGTCTGTTTTTT.

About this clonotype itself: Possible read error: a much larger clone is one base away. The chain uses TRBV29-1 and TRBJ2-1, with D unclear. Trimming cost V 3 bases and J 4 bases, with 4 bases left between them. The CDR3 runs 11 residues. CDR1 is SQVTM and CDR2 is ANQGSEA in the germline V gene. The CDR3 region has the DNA TGCAGCGTTGACTGGTACAATGAGCAGTTCTTC. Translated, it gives CSVDWYNEQFF.

CDR3 coding DNA: TGTGCCAGCAGCTTAACAGAAAATAGGGGGACCCAGTACTTC. Protein: CASSLTENRGTQYF. The genes are TRBV7-2 and TRBJ2-5; tentative D call: TRBD1 (5 bases). Germline CDR1 reads SGHTA; CDR2 reads FQGNSA. V shed 2 bases and J shed 7 bases, with 14 bases lying between them. The CDR3 covers 14 residues.

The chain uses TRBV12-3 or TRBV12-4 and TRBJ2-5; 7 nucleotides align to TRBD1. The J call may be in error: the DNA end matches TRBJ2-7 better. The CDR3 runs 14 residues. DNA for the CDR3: TGTGCCAGCAGTTCCGGGACAGTAATCGTCGAGCAGTACTTC. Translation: CASSSGTVIVEQYF.

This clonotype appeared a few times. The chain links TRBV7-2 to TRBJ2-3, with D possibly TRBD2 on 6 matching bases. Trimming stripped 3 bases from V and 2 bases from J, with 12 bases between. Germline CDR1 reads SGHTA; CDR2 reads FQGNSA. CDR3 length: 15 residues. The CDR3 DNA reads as TGTGCCAGCAGCTTGAGACGGGGGACCACAGATACGCAGTATTTT. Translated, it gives CASSLRRGTTDTQYF.

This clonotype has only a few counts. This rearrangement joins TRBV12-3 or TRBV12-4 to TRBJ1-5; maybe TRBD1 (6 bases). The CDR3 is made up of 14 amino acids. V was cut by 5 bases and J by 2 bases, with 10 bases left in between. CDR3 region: CASSLRGGNQPQHF. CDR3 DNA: TGTGCCAGCAGTCTCAGGGGCGGCAATCAGCCCCAGCATTTT.

Here the CDR3 DNA reads TGCGCCAGCAGCCCCTGGGGGGCTAAGGATGGGAACACTGAAGCTTTCTTT. Translated: CASSPWGAKDGNTEAFF. The chain employs TRBV4-1 and TRBJ1-1, with a tentative D call TRBD1 (6 bases). This CDR3 is 17 amino acids long. Germline values: CDR1 MGHRA, CDR2 YSYEKL. V lost 4 bases and J 1 base, leaving 19 bases between the germline ends.

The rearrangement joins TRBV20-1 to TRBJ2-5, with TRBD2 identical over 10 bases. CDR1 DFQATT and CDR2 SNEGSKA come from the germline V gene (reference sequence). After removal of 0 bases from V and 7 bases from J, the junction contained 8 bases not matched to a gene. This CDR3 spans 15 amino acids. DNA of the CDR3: TGCAGTGCTAGAGACCTAGCGGGAGCCCCAGGGACCCAGTACTTC. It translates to CSARDLAGAPGTQYF.

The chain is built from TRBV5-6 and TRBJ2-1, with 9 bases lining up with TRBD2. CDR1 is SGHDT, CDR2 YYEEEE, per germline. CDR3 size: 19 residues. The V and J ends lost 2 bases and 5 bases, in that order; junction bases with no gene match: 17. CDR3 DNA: TGTGCCAGCAGCTTTGGGTCTAGCGGGGCCCCAAGCTTCCACAATGAGCAGTTCTTC. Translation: CASSFGSSGAPSFHNEQFF.

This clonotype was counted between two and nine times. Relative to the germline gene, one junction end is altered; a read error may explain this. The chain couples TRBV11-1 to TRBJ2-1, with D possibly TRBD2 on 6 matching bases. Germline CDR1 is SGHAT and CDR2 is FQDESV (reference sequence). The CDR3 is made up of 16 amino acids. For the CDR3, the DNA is TGTGTCAGCAGCTTAGGGGAGCGGGTTCAATACAATGAGCAGTTCTTC. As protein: CVSSLGERVQYNEQFF.

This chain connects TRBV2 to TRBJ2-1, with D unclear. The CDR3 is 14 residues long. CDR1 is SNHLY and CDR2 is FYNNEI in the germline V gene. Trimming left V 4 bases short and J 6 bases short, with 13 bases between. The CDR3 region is CASSGLPDFNEQFF. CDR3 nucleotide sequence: TGTGCCAGCAGTGGGCTACCTGATTTCAATGAGCAGTTCTTC.

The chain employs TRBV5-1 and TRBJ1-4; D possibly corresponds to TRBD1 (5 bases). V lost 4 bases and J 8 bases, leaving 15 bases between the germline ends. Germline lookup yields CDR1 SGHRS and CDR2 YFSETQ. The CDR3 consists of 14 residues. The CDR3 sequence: CASSEGPLGEKLFF. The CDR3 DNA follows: TGCGCCAGCAGCGAGGGACCCTTGGGGGAAAAACTGTTTTTT.

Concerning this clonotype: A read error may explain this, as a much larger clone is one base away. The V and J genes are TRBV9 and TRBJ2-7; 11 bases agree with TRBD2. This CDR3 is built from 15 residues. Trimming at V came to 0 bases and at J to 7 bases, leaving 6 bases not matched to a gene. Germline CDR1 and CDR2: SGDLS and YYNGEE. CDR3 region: CASSVELAGDNEQYF. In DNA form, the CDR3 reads TGTGCCAGCAGCGTAGAACTAGCGGGGGACAATGAGCAGTACTTC. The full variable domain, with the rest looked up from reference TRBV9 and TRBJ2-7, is DSGVTQTPKHLITATGQRVTLRCSPRSGDLSVYWYQQSLDQGLQFLIQYYNGEERAKGNILERFSAQQFPDLHSELNLSSLELGDSALYFCASSVELAGDNEQYFGPGTRLTVT.

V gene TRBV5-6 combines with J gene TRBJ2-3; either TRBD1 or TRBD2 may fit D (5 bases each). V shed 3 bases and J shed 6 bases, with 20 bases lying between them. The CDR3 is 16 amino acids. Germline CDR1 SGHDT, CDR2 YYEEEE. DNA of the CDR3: TGTGCCAGCAGCTCGAATAGGGACCGGAGGACGGATACGCAGTATTTT. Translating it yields CASSSNRDRRTDTQYF.

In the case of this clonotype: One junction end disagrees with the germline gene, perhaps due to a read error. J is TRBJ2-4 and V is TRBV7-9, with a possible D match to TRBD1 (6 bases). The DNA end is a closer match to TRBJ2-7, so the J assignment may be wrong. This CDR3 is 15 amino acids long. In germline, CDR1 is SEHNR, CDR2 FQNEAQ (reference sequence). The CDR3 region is CASSLAGVLQYEQYF. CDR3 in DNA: TGTGCCAGCAGCCTAGCAGGGGTTTTGCAATACGAGCAGTACTTC.

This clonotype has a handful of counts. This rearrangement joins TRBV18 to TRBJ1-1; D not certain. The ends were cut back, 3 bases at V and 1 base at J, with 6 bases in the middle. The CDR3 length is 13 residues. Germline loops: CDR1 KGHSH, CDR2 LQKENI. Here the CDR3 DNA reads TGTGCCAGCTCACCCTGGGGGAACACTGAAGCTTTCTTT. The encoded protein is CASSPWGNTEAFF.

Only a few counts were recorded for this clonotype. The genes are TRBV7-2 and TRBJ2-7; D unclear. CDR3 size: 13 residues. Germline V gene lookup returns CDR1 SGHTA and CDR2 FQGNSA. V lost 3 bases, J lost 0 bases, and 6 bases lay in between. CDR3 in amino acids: CASSFTASYEQYF. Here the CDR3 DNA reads TGTGCCAGCAGCTTCACAGCCTCCTACGAGCAGTACTTC.

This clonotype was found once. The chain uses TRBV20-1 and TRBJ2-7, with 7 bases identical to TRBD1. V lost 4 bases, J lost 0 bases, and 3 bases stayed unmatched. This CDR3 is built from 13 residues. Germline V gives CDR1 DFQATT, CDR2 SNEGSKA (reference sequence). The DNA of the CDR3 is TGCAGTGCTAAGGGACAGAACTCCTACGAGCAGTACTTC. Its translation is CSAKGQNSYEQYF.

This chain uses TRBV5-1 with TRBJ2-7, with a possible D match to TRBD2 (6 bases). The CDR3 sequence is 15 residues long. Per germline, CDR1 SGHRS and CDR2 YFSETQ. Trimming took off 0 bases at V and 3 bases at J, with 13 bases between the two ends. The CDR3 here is CASSLAAGPNYEQYF. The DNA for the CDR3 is TGCGCCAGCAGCTTGGCAGCGGGCCCCAACTACGAGCAGTACTTC.

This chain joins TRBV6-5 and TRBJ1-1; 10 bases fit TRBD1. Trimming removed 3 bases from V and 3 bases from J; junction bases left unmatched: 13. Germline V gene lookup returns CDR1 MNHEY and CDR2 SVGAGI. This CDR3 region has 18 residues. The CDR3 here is CASSYLPGTGVRDTEAFF. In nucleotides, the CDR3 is TGTGCCAGCAGTTATCTCCCCGGGACAGGGGTGCGGGACACTGAAGCTTTCTTT.

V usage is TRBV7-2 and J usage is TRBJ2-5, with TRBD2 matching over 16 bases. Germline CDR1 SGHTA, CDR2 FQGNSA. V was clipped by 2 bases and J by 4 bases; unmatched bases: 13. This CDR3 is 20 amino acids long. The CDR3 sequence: CASSLSSGTSGRALRETQYF. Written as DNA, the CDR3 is TGTGCCAGCAGCTTATCATCCGGGACTAGCGGGAGGGCCCTCCGAGAGACCCAGTACTTC. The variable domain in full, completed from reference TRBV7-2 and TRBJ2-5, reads GAGVSQSPSNKVTEKGKDVELRCDPISGHTALYWYRQSLGQGLEFLIYFQGNSAPDKSGLPSDRFSAERTGGSVSTLTIQRTQQEDSAVYLCASSLSSGTSGRALRETQYFGPGTRLLVL.

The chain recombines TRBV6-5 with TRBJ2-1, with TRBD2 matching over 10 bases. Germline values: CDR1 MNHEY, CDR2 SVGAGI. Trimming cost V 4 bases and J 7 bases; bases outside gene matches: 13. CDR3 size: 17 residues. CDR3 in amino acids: CASSSQPNSGGINEQFF. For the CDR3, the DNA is TGTGCCAGCAGTTCCCAGCCCAATAGCGGGGGGATAAATGAGCAGTTCTTC.

CDR3 sequence: CASSLVGLEAKNIQYF. The CDR3 DNA reads TGTGCCAGCAGCTTAGTAGGGCTAGAGGCCAAAAACATTCAGTACTTC. The chain recombines TRBV7-9 with TRBJ2-4; D remains unclear. V was pared by 1 base and J by 1 base, with 11 bases between. This CDR3 region has 16 residues. Germline assignment: CDR1 SEHNR and CDR2 FQNEAQ (reference sequence). The full variable domain, its missing parts supplied by reference TRBV7-9 and TRBJ2-4, is DTGVSQNPRHKITKRGQNVTFRCDPISEHNRLYWYRQTLGQGPEFLTYFQNEAQLEKSRLLSDRFSAERPKGSFSTLEIQRTEQGDSAMYLCASSLVGLEAKNIQYFGAGTRLSVL.